The 9 T cell receptor beta chains given below trace back to one sample, sequenced in a study of blood T cell repertoires in COVID-19 (dated by TCRdb to about 2020). Library preparation employed the immunoSEQ multiplex PCR assay. The immuneACCESS repertoire file appears here via TCRdb, limited to in-frame rearrangements. These files lack a portion of the clones; in checked studies, under half of the deficit traces to unresolved V genes, and the cause of the others is not known. This sample is represented by about 260,000 clones; roughly 86% of them were singletons. Jointly, the top ten make up over 0.55% of the sample. Sequencing was done on a sample of peripheral blood. These receptors all come from a human donor in a cohort sampled during active COVID-19.

The chain carries TRBV7-9 and TRBJ2-7; 9 bases match TRBD1. The CDR3 loop spans 17 amino acids. Unmatched junction bases numbered 14, after V lost 5 bases and J lost 3 bases. Per the germline V gene, CDR1 is SEHNR and CDR2 is FQNEAQ (reference sequence). The CDR3 nucleotides are TGTGCCAGCAGCGGACCTGGGAGGGACAGGGTGTTCTACGAGCAGTACTTC. It translates to CASSGPGRDRVFYEQYF.

This sequence joins TRBV19 and TRBJ1-2, with TRBD1 matching 10 bases. Germline V CDR1 and CDR2: LNHDA, SQIVND (reference sequence). The length of the CDR3 is 15 residues. J gave up 7 bases and V 8 bases, and 13 bases lay outside the gene matches. The CDR3 loop is CASQGQGVAGSGYTF. In DNA, the CDR3 is TGTGCCAGTCAAGGACAGGGGGTGGCAGGCAGTGGCTACACCTTC.

V is TRBV6-5 and J is TRBJ1-6; 11 positions agree with TRBD1. With 6 bases clipped from V and 7 bases from J, the junction kept 5 bases outside the gene matches. CDR1 and CDR2 from the germline V gene are MNHEY and SVGAGI. This CDR3 is 15 amino acids long. The CDR3 region is CASSPRTGGNSPLHF. The CDR3 coding sequence is TGTGCCAGCAGCCCGAGGACAGGGGGCAATTCACCCCTCCACTTT.

The genes are TRBV5-1 and TRBJ2-1; possibly TRBD1 for D (6 bases). Trimming pared 5 bases from V and 4 bases from J, leaving 16 bases between. The CDR3 covers 15 residues. Germline loops: CDR1 SGHRS, CDR2 YFSETQ. The CDR3 nucleotides are TGCGCCAGCAGTCTTTCAGGGGATAATTACAATGAGCAGTTCTTC. Translating it yields CASSLSGDNYNEQFF.

The chain employs TRBV7-8 and TRBJ2-7; 7 bases map to TRBD1. This CDR3 is built from 15 residues. Germline CDR1 is SGHVS and CDR2 is FQNEAQ. V lost 6 bases, J lost 0 bases, and 8 bases stayed unmatched. As DNA, the CDR3 is TGTGCCAGCAGTTATGTAAGGGGGCCCTCCTACGAGCAGTACTTC. Encoded protein: CASSYVRGPSYEQYF.

This clone appeared once. This rearrangement joins TRBV30 to TRBJ2-3, with 8 bases lining up with TRBD1. Germline V gives CDR1 GTSNPN, CDR2 SVGIG (reference sequence). After removal of 4 bases from V and 1 base from J, the junction contained 4 bases not matched to a gene. CDR3 length equals 14 residues. CDR3: CAWTRTGRTDTQYF. CDR3 bases: TGTGCCTGGACCCGGACAGGGCGCACAGATACGCAGTATTTT.

The chain uses TRBV11-2 and TRBJ1-4; 7 bases map to TRBD1. Germline V lookup: CDR1 SGHAT, CDR2 FQNNGV. With 5 bases clipped from V and 4 bases from J, the junction kept 10 bases outside the gene matches. The CDR3 is made up of 16 amino acids. CDR3 in DNA: TGTGCCAGCAGCATCATCACCGGGACAGATAATGAAAAACTGTTTTTT. It specifies CASSIITGTDNEKLFF.

This chain connects TRBV7-8 to TRBJ1-2; 7 bases fit TRBD1. With 5 bases clipped from V and 12 bases from J, the junction kept 15 bases outside the gene matches. CDR1 is SGHVS and CDR2 is FQNEAQ in the germline V gene. This CDR3 is built from 14 residues. This chain's CDR3 is CASSPDRYTLQDTF. For the CDR3, the DNA is TGTGCCAGCAGCCCGGACAGGTACACCCTCCAGGACACCTTC.

The V and J genes are TRBV11-1 and TRBJ2-7; possibly TRBD1 for D (6 bases). V lost 5 bases, J lost 6 bases, and 11 bases lay in between. The CDR3 consists of 12 residues. In germline, CDR1 is SGHAT, CDR2 FQDESV (reference sequence). The CDR3: CASSRDTREQYF. The CDR3, as DNA: TGTGCCAGCAGCCGGGACACTCGCGAGCAGTACTTC.